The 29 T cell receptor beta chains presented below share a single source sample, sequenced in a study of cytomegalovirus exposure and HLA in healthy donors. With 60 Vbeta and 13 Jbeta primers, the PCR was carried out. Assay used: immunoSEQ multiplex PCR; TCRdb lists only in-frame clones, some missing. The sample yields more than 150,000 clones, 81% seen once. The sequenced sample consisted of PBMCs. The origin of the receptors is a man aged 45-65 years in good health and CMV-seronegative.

The CDR3 spells CASSPNSVSYEQYF. In DNA form, the CDR3 reads TGTGCCAGCTCACCAAATAGCGTCTCCTACGAGCAGTACTTC. V usage is TRBV18 and J usage is TRBJ2-7, with D possibly matching TRBD2 (5 bases). V dropped 2 bases and J dropped 0 bases, with 8 bases sitting between them. The CDR3 extends over 14 amino acids. The germline V gene encodes CDR1 KGHSH and CDR2 LQKENI. The entire variable domain, with the rest obtained from reference TRBV18 and TRBJ2-7, is as follows: NAGVMQNPRHLVRRRGQEARLRCSPMKGHSHVYWYRQLPEEGLKFMVYLQKENIIDESGMPKERFSAEFPKEGPSILRIQQVVRGDSAAYFCASSPNSVSYEQYFGPGTRLTVT.

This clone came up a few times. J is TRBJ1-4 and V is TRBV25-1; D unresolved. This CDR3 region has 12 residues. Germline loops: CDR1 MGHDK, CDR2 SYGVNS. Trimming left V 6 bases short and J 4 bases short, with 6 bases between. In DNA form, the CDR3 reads TGTGCCAGCAGACAGAGTAATGAAAAACTGTTTTTT. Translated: CASRQSNEKLFF.

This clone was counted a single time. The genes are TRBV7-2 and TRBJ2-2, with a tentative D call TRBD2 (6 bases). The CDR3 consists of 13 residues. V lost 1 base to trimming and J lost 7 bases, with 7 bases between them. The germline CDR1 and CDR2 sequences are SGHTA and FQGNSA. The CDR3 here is CASSLVRDGELFF. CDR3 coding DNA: TGTGCCAGCAGCTTAGTGCGGGACGGGGAGCTGTTTTTT.

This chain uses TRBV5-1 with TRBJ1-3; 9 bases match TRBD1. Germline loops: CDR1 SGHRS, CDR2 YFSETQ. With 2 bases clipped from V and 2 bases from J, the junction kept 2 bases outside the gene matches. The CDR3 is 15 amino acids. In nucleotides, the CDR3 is TGCGCCAGCAGCTTAGGGACAGGGCCTGGAAACACCATATATTTT. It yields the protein CASSLGTGPGNTIYF.

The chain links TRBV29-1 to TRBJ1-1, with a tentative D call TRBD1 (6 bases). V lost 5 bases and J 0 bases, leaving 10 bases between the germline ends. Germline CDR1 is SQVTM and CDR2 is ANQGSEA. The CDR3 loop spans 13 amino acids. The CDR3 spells CSVHGQLNTEAFF. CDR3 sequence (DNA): TGCAGCGTTCATGGACAGCTGAACACTGAAGCTTTCTTT. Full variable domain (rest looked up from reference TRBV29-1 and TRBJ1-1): SAVISQKPSRDICQRGTSLTIQCQVDSQVTMMFWYRQQPGQSLTLIATANQGSEATYESGFVIDKFPISRPNLTFSTLTVSNMSPEDSSIYLCSVHGQLNTEAFFGQGTRLTVV.

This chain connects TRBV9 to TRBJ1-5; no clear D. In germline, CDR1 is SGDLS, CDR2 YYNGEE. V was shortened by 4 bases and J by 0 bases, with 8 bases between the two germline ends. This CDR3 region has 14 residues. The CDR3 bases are TGTGCCAGCAGCTTCAGCGATAGCAATCAGCCCCAGCATTTT. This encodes CASSFSDSNQPQHF.

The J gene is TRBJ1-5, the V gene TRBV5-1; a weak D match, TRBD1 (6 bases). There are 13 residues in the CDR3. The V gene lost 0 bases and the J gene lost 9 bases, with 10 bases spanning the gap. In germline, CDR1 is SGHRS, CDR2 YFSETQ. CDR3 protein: CASSLAPRGPQHF. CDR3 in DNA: TGCGCCAGCAGCTTGGCCCCCAGGGGGCCCCAGCATTTT.

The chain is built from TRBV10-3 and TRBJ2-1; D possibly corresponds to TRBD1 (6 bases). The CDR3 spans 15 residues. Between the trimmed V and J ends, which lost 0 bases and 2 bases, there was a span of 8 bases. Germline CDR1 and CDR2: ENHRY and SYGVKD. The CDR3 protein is CAISESQGTYNEQFF. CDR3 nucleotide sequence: TGTGCCATCAGTGAGTCTCAGGGGACCTACAATGAGCAGTTCTTC.

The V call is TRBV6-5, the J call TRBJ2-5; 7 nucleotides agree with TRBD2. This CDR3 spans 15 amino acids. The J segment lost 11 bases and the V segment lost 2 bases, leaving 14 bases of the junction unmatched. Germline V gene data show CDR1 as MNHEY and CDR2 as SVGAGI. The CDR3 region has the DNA TGTGCCAGCAGTTACCCGCCAGGTTGGGGGGGAGAGCAGTACTTC. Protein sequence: CASSYPPGWGGEQYF.

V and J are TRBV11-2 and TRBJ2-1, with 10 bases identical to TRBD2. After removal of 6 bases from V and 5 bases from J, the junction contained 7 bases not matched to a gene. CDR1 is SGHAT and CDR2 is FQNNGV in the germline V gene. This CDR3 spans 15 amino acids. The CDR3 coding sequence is TGTGCCAGCAGTTTTCGGACTAGCGGAAACAATGAGCAGTTCTTC. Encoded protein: CASSFRTSGNNEQFF.

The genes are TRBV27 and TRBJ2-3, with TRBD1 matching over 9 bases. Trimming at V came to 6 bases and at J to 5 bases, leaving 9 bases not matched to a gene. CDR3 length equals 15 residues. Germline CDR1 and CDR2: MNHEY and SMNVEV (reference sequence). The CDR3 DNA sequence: TGTGCCAGCAGCGCCCTGACAGGGGGGAGAGATACGCAGTATTTT. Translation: CASSALTGGRDTQYF.

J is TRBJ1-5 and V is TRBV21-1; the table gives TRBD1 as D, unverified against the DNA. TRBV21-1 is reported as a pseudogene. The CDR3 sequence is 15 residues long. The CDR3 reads CASIYRDRDNQPQHF. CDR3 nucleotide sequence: TGTGCCAGCATCTATCGGGACAGGGACAATCAGCCCCAGCATTTT.

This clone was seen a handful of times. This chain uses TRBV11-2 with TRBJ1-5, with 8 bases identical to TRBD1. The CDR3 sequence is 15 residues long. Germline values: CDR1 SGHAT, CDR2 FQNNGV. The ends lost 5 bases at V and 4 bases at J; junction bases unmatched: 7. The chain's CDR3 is CASSLGQGRNQPQHF. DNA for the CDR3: TGTGCCAGCAGCCTCGGACAGGGAAGGAATCAGCCCCAGCATTTT.

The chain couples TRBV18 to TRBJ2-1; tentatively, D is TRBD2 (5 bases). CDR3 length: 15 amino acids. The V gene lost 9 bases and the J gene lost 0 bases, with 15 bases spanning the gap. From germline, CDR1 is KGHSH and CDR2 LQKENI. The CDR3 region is CASHPPGSSYNEQFF. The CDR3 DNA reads TGTGCCAGTCATCCCCCGGGGAGCTCCTACAATGAGCAGTTCTTC.

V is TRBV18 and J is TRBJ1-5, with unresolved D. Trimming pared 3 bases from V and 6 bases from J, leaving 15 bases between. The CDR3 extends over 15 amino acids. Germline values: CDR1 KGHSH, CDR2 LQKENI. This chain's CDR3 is CASSPFPRIGQPQHF. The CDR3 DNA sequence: TGTGCCAGCTCACCTTTCCCCCGTATCGGTCAGCCCCAGCATTTT.

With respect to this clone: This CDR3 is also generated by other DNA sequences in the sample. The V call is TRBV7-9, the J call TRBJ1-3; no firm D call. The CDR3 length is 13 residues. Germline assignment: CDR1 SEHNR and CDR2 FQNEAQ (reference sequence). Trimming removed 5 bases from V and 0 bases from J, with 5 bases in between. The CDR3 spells CASSLYSGNTIYF. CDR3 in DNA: TGTGCCAGCAGCCTCTACTCTGGAAACACCATATATTTT. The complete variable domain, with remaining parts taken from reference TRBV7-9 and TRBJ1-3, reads DTGVSQNPRHKITKRGQNVTFRCDPISEHNRLYWYRQTLGQGPEFLTYFQNEAQLEKSRLLSDRFSAERPKGSFSTLEIQRTEQGDSAMYLCASSLYSGNTIYFGEGSWLTVV.

As DNA, the CDR3 is TGTGCCAGCAGCCGAGGGGGAAATGGCTACACCTTC. It translates to CASSRGGNGYTF. This rearrangement joins TRBV7-2 to TRBJ1-2, with a possible D match to TRBD1 (6 bases). Germline V lookup: CDR1 SGHTA, CDR2 FQGNSA. The CDR3 runs to 12 residues. The V gene lost 5 bases and the J gene lost 6 bases, with 10 bases spanning the gap.

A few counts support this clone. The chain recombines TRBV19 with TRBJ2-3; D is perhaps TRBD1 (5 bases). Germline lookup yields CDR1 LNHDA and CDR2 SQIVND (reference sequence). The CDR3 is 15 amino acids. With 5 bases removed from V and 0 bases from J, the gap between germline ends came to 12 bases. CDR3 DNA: TGTGCCAGTAGTGTGACAGCGCATAGCACAGATACGCAGTATTTT. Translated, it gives CASSVTAHSTDTQYF.

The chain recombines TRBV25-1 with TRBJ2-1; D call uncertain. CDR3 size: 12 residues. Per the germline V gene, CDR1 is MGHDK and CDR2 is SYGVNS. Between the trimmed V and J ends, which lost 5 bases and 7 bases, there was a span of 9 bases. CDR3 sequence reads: CASSSLVNEQFF. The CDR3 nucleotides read TGTGCCAGCAGTAGTCTAGTGAATGAGCAGTTCTTC.

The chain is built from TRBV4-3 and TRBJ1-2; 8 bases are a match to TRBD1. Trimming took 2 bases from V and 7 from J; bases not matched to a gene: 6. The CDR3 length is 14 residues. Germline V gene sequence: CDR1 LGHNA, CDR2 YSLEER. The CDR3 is CASSQLGQGSGYTF. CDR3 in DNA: TGCGCCAGCAGCCAATTAGGACAGGGTAGTGGCTACACCTTC.

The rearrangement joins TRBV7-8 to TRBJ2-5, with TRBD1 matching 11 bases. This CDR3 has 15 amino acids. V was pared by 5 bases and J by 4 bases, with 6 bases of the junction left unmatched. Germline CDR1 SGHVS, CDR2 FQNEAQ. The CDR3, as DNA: TGTGCCAGCAGCCTGGACAGGGGGCAGGGAGAGACCCAGTACTTC. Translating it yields CASSLDRGQGETQYF.

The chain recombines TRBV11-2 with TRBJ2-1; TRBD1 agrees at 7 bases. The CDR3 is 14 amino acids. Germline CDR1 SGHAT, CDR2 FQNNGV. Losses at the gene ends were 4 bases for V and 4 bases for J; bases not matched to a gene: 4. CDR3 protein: CASSSRQGYNEQFF. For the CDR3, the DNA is TGTGCCAGCAGCTCCAGACAGGGATACAATGAGCAGTTCTTC.

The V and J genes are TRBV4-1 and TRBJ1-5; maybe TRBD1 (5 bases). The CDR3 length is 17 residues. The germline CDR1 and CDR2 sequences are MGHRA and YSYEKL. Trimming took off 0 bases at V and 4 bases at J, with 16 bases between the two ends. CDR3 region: CASSQEGRGRPNQPQHF. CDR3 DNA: TGCGCCAGCAGCCAAGAAGGCCGGGGGAGACCAAATCAGCCCCAGCATTTT.

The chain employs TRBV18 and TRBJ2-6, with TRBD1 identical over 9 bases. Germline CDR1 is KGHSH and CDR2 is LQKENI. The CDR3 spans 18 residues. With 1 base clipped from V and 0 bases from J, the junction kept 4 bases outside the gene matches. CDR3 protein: CASSPRTGDFSGANVLTF. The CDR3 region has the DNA TGTGCCAGCTCACCACGGACAGGGGATTTCTCTGGGGCCAACGTCCTGACTTTC.

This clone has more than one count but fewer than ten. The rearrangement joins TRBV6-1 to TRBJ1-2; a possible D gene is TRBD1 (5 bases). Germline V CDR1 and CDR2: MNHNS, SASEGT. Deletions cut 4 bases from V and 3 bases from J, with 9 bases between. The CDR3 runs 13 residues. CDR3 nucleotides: TGTGCCAGCAGTGGACAGCTAGACTATGGCTACACCTTC. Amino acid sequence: CASSGQLDYGYTF.

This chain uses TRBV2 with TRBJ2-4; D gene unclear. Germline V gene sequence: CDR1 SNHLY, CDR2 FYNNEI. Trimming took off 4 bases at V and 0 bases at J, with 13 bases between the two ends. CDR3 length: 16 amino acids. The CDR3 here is CASSAVRSLAKNIQYF. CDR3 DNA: TGTGCCAGCAGTGCCGTTAGATCCCTAGCCAAAAACATTCAGTACTTC.

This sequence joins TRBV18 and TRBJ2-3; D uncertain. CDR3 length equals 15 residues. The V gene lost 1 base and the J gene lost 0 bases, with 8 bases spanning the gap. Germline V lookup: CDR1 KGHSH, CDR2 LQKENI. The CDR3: CASSPQSVSTDTQYF. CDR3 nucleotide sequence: TGTGCCAGCTCACCACAATCGGTGAGCACAGATACGCAGTATTTT.

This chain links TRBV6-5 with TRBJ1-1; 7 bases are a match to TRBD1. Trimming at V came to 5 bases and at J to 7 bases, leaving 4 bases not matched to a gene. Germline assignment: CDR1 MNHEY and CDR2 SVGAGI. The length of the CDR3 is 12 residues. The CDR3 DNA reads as TGTGCCAGCAGTCATAGGGACAGTGAAGCTTTCTTT. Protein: CASSHRDSEAFF.

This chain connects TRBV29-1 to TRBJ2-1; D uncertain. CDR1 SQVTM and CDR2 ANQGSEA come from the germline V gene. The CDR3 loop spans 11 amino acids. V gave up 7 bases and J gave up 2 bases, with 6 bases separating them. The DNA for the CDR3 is TGCAGCGCCCAGGCCTACAATGAGCAGTTCTTC. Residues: CSAQAYNEQFF.